This T cell receptor beta chain came from a study of blood T cells in healthy people across ages. Trimming removed 2 bases at V and 2 bases at J, with 13 bases between. CDR1 and CDR2 from the germline V gene are MGHRA and YSYEKL. CDR3 size: 15 residues. Sample-barcoded 5' priming and a J-beta primer mix drove a second PCR of 7 to 11 cycles. MiXCR, applied by TCRdb to the 5' RACE reads, yields one record per CDR3 protein. The sample has over 1.5 million distinct CDR3 sequences; just under 50% are singletons. The TCR sequence derives from a woman between 35 and 50 years old in good health. The source material was blood. V usage is TRBV4-1 and J usage is TRBJ2-7, with a possible D match to TRBD2 (5 bases). The CDR3 coding sequence is TGCGCCAGCAGCCAATCGGACTTGAGGACCTACGAGCAGTACTTC. Residues: CASSQSDLRTYEQYF.